This T cell receptor beta chain stems from a study of beta chain features in type 1 diabetes. Study-wide findings and caveats: Type 1 diabetes patients had moderately but significantly shorter TCRB CDR3s in all four CD4+ subsets.

Only a few counts were recorded for this clone. Its antigen is unidentified. Germline loops: CDR1 SGHRS, CDR2 YFSETQ. Germline trimming cut 5 bases from V and 6 bases from J; bases unmatched to any gene: 6. This CDR3 comprises 14 residues. cDNA synthesis used the whole RNA isolate, giving expressed TCRB sequences. Assay used: immunoSEQ multiplex PCR; TCRdb lists only in-frame clones, some missing. The table includes about 270,000 clones, roughly an eighth detected once. The clonotype comes from a man aged 25-45 years with type 1 diabetes. This sequence joins TRBV5-1 and TRBJ2-2; 8 bases line up with TRBD1. The material sequenced was naive CD4+ T cells from blood. CDR3 DNA sequence: TGCGCCAGCAGTTCGGACAGGGCTGCCGGGGAGCTGTTTTTT. Protein: CASSSDRAAGELFF.